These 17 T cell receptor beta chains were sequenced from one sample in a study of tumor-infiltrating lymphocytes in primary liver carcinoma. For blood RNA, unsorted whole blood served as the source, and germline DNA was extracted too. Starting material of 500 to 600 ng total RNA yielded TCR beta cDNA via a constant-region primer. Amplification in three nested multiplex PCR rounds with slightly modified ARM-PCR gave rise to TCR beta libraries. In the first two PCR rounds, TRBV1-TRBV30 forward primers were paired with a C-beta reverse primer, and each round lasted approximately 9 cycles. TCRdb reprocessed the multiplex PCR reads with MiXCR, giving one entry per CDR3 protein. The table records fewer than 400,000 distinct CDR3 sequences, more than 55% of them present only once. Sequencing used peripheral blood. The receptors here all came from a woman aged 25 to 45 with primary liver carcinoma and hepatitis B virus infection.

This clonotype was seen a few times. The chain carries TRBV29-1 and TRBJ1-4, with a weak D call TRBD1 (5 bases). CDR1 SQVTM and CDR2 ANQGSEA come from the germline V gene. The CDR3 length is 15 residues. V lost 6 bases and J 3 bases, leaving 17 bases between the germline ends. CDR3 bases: TGCAGCGTCGGGACCGATGGGCTGCCTAATGAAAAACTGTTTTTT. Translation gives CSVGTDGLPNEKLFF.

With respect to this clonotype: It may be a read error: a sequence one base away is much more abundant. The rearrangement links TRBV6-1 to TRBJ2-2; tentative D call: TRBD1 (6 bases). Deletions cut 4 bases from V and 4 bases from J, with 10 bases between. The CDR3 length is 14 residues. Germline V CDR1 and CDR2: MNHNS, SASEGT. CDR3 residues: CASSAGRGTGELFF. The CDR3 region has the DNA TGTGCCAGCAGTGCAGGCAGGGGCACCGGGGAGCTGTTTTTT.

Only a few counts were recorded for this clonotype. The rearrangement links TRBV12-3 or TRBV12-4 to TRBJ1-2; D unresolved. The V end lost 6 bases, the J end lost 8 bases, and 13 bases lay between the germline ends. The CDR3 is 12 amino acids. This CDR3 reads CASSLRPGGYTF. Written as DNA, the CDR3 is TGTGCCAGCAGCCTCAGGCCCGGGGGCTACACCTTC.

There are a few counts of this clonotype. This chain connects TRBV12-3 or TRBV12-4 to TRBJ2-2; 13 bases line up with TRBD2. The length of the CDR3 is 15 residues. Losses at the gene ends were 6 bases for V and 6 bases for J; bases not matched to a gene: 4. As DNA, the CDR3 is TGTGCCAGCAGACGACTAGCGGGAGGCCCCGGGGAGCTGTTTTTT. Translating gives CASRRLAGGPGELFF.

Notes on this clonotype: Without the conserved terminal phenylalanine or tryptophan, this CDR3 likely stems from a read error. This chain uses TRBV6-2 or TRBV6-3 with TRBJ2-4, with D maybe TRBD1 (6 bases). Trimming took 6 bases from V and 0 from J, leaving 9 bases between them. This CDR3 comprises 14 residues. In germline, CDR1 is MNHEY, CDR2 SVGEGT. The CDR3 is CASRTGVAKNIQYL. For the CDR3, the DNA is TGTGCCAGCAGGACAGGCGTAGCCAAAAACATTCAGTACTTA.

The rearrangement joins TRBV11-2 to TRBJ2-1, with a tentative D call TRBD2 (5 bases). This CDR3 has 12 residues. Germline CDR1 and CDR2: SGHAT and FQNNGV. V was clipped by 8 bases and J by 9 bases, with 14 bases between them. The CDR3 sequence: CASCWTGPEQFF. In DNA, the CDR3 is TGTGCCAGCTGCTGGACTGGGCCTGAGCAGTTCTTC.

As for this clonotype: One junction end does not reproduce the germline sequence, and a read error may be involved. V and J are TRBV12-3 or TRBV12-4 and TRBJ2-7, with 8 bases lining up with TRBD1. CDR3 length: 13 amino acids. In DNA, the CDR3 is TGTGCCAGCAGTCGGACAGGGTCACGCGAGCAGCACTTC. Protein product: CASSRTGSREQHF.

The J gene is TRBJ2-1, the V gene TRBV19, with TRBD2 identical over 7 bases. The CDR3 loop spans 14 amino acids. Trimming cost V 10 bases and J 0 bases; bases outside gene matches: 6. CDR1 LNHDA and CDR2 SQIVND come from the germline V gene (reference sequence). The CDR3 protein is CATLAGSSYNEQFF. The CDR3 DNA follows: TGTGCCACGTTAGCGGGTAGCTCCTACAATGAGCAGTTCTTC.

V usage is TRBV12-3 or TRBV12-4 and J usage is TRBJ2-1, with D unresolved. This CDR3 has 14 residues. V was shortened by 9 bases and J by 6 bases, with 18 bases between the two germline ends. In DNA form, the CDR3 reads TGTGCCAGTCACTCCCGTGTTAGCATCAATGAGCAGTTCTTC. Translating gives CASHSRVSINEQFF.

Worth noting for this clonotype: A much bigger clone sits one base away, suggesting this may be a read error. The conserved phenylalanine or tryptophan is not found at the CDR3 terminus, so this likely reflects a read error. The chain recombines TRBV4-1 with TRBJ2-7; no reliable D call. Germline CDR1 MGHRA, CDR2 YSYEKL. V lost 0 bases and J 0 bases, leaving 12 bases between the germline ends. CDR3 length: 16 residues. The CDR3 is CASSQDLSSSSYEQYL. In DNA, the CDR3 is TGCGCCAGCAGCCAAGATTTGTCCAGTAGCTCCTACGAGCAGTACTTA.

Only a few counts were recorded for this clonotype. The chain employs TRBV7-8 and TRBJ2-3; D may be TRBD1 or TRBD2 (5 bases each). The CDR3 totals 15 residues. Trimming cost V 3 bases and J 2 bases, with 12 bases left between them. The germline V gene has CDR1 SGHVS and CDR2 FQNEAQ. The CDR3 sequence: CASSFFGAHTDTQYF. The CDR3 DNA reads TGTGCCAGCAGCTTCTTCGGGGCTCACACAGATACGCAGTATTTT.

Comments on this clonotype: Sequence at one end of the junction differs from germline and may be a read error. CDR3 DNA sequence: TGTGCCAGCACTTACGACAGGGGAGACACAGATACGCAGTATTTT. The encoded protein is CASTYDRGDTDTQYF. The V and J genes are TRBV6-5 and TRBJ2-3; 8 nucleotides agree with TRBD1. CDR1 is MNHEY, CDR2 SVGAGI, per germline. This CDR3 has 15 amino acids.

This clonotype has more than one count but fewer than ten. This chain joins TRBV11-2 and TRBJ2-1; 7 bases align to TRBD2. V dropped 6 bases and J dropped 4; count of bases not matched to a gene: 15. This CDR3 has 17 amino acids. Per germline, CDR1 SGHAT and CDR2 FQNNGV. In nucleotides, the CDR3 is TGTGCCAGCAGTTTCCTTCACACTAGCGCCTTTTACAATGAGCAGTTCTTC. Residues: CASSFLHTSAFYNEQFF.

CDR3 region: CASSIGRGYEQYF. DNA of the CDR3: TGTGCCAGTAGTATTGGCAGGGGCTACGAGCAGTACTTC. J is TRBJ2-7 and V is TRBV19; a possible D gene is TRBD1 (6 bases). The CDR3 length is 13 residues. Germline CDR1 is LNHDA and CDR2 is SQIVND (reference sequence). V dropped 3 bases and J dropped 3 bases, with 9 bases sitting between them.

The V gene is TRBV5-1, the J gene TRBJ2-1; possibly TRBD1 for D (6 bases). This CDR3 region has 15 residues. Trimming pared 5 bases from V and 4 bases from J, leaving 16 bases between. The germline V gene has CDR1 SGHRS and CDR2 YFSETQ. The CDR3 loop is CASSETGPMYNEQFF. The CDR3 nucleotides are TGCGCCAGCAGTGAAACAGGGCCAATGTACAATGAGCAGTTCTTC.

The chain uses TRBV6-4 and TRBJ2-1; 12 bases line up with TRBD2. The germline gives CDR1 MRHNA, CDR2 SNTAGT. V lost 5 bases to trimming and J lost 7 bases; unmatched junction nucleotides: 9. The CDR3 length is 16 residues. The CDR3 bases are TGTGCCAGCAGTAGGGGACTAGCGGGTATAAATAATGAGCAGTTCTTC. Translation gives CASSRGLAGINNEQFF.

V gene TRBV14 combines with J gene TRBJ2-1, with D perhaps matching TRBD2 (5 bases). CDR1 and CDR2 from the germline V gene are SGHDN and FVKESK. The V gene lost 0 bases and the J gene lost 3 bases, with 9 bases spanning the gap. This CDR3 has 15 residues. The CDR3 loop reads CASSQEPGNYNEQFF. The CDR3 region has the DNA TGTGCCAGCAGCCAAGAGCCGGGGAACTACAATGAGCAGTTCTTC.